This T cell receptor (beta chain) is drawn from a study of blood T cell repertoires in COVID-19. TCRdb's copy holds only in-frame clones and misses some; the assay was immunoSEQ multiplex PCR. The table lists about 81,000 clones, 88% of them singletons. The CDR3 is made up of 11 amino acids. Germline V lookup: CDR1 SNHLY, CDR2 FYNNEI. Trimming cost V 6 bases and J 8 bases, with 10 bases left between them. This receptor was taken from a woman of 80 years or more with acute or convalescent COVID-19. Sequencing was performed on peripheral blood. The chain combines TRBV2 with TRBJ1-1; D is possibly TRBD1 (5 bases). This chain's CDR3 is CASRRDSEAFF. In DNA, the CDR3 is TGTGCCAGCAGGCGGGACTCCGAAGCTTTCTTT.